The 11 T cell receptor beta chains in this list originate from one sample, sequenced in a study of cytomegalovirus exposure and HLA in healthy donors. Researchers ran the PCR with 60 Vbeta and 13 Jbeta primers. Sequencing was performed with immunoSEQ multiplex PCR; in TCRdb, only in-frame clones are kept and a portion is missing. The data show about 130,000 clones, 60% to 85% seen once. Sequenced material: PBMCs. The receptor set was obtained from a man in his fifties in good health and CMV-seronegative.

The V call is TRBV7-2, the J call TRBJ2-5; TRBD2 might be the D (6 bases). Germline CDR1 is SGHTA and CDR2 is FQGNSA. The CDR3 length is 15 residues. Trimming pared 2 bases from V and 5 bases from J, leaving 15 bases between. CDR3 region: CASSLNGGTGETQYF. The CDR3 DNA reads TGTGCCAGCAGCTTAAACGGGGGAACGGGGGAGACCCAGTACTTC.

The chain has TRBV6-1 and TRBJ1-2; the D gene is possibly TRBD1 (5 bases). The CDR3 length is 13 residues. Trimming stripped 7 bases from V and 8 bases from J, with 17 bases between. The germline V gene encodes CDR1 MNHNS and CDR2 SASEGT. CDR3 nucleotide sequence: TGTGCCAGCAAACAGACAGTACTCCAAGGCTACACCTTC. Its protein is CASKQTVLQGYTF.

This chain links TRBV7-2 with TRBJ1-2; TRBD1 is a possible D gene (6 bases). The V end lost 5 bases, the J end lost 14 bases, and 21 bases lay between the germline ends. CDR3 size: 13 residues. CDR1 is SGHTA, CDR2 FQGNSA, per germline. The CDR3 bases are TGTGCCAGCAGCCTTCCTACGACTCAGGGGCGGACCTTC. It encodes CASSLPTTQGRTF.

This chain links TRBV19 with TRBJ1-3; 11 nucleotides agree with TRBD1. The CDR3 is 14 residues long. The junction had 4 bases not matched to a gene; V was cut back by 9 bases and J by 3 bases. Germline lookup yields CDR1 LNHDA and CDR2 SQIVND (reference sequence). This CDR3 is CASSGTGGGNTIYF. CDR3 nucleotides: TGTGCCAGCTCCGGGACAGGGGGTGGAAACACCATATATTTT. Full variable domain (missing parts from reference TRBV19 and TRBJ1-3): DGGITQSPKYLFRKEGQNVTLSCEQNLNHDAMYWYRQDPGQGLRLIYYSQIVNDFQKGDIAEGYSVSREKKESFPLTVTSAQKNPTAFYLCASSGTGGGNTIYFGEGSWLTVV.

In its sample, this clone was seen a few times. The chain has TRBV6-5 and TRBJ1-2; perhaps TRBD1 as D (5 bases). Germline CDR1 reads MNHEY; CDR2 reads SVGAGI. CDR3 length equals 14 residues. Trimming shortened V by 0 bases and J by 2 bases, and 7 bases separated the two germline ends. This chain's CDR3 is CASSYSEGNYGYTF. As DNA, the CDR3 is TGTGCCAGCAGTTACTCGGAGGGGAACTATGGCTACACCTTC.

The chain uses TRBV5-4 and TRBJ2-4, with D possibly TRBD1 on 6 matching bases. Trimming took 1 base from V and 8 from J, leaving 13 bases between them. Germline CDR1 and CDR2: SGHNT and YYREEE (reference sequence). The CDR3 consists of 14 residues. The chain's CDR3 is CASSLKGHNYIQYF. In nucleotides, the CDR3 is TGTGCCAGCAGCTTGAAGGGACACAATTACATTCAGTACTTC.

The count of this clone is one. The chain joins TRBV9 to TRBJ2-2; unclear D gene. Germline V gene data show CDR1 as SGDLS and CDR2 as YYNGEE. V was shortened by 2 bases and J by 6 bases, with 11 bases between the two germline ends. This CDR3 comprises 14 residues. CDR3 loop: CASSVRQVAGELFF. CDR3 nucleotides: TGTGCCAGCAGCGTTAGGCAGGTAGCCGGGGAGCTGTTTTTT. Variable domain in full (rest from reference TRBV9 and TRBJ2-2): DSGVTQTPKHLITATGQRVTLRCSPRSGDLSVYWYQQSLDQGLQFLIQYYNGEERAKGNILERFSAQQFPDLHSELNLSSLELGDSALYFCASSVRQVAGELFFGEGSRLTVL.

This chain uses TRBV10-3 with TRBJ1-1; D not certain. From germline, CDR1 is ENHRY and CDR2 SYGVKD. CDR3 length equals 16 residues. Trimming took 4 bases from V and 0 from J, leaving 15 bases between them. CDR3 region: CAISVTAGLMNTEAFF. In DNA form, the CDR3 reads TGTGCCATCAGTGTGACGGCAGGACTCATGAACACTGAAGCTTTCTTT.

V and J are TRBV2 and TRBJ1-5; D is possibly TRBD1 (5 bases). V lost 6 bases, J lost 7 bases, and 19 bases lay in between. The CDR3 extends over 15 amino acids. Germline V gene data show CDR1 as SNHLY and CDR2 as FYNNEI. CDR3 sequence (DNA): TGTGCCAGCAGCGATTATGACAGCGTAGGGCAGCCCCAGCATTTT. Amino acids: CASSDYDSVGQPQHF.

The chain joins TRBV5-1 to TRBJ2-6; no clear D. Looked up from germline, CDR1 is SGHRS and CDR2 is YFSETQ. The CDR3 runs to 14 residues. V lost 0 bases, J lost 3 bases, and 4 bases lay in between. The CDR3 spells CASSLAGGANVLTF. Here the CDR3 DNA reads TGCGCCAGCAGCTTGGCCGGTGGGGCCAACGTCCTGACTTTC. Combining the CDR3 with reference TRBV5-1 and TRBJ2-6 gives the whole variable domain KAGVTQTPRYLIKTRGQQVTLSCSPISGHRSVSWYQQTPGQGLQFLFEYFSETQRNKGNFPGRFSGRQFSNSRSEMNVSTLELGDSALYLCASSLAGGANVLTFGAGSRLTVL.

The sample holds one count of this clone. The rearrangement links TRBV19 to TRBJ1-3; 9 bases map to TRBD1. Trimming took 4 bases from V and 2 from J; bases not matched to a gene: 3. The germline CDR1 and CDR2 sequences are LNHDA and SQIVND (reference sequence). CDR3 length: 15 amino acids. As DNA, the CDR3 is TGTGCCAGTAGTACGGACAGGGGCCCTGGAAACACCATATATTTT. Translating gives CASSTDRGPGNTIYF.